This T cell receptor (beta chain) was retrieved from a study of cytomegalovirus exposure and HLA in healthy donors. PCR involved 60 Vbeta and 13 Jbeta primers. Data came from immunoSEQ multiplex PCR; TCRdb stores just in-frame clones and leaves some out. The data show around 100,000 clones, and the top ten clones hold less than 4.5%. With 5 bases clipped from V and 9 bases from J, the junction kept 3 bases outside the gene matches. The germline V gene has CDR1 SNHLY and CDR2 FYNNEI. This CDR3 has 14 residues. V and J are TRBV2 and TRBJ2-1; 14 positions match TRBD2. The sequence was collected from a man in his forties in good health and CMV-seronegative. Material: PBMCs. The CDR3 DNA follows: TGTGCCAGCAGTCGACTAGCGGGAGGGGTTGAGCAGTTCTTC. This gives the protein CASSRLAGGVEQFF.